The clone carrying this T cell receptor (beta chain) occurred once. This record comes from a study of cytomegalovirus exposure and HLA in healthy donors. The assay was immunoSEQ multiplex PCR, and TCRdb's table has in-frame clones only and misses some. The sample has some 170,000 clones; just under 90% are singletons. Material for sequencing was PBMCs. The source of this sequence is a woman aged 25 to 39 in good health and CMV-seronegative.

CDR3 protein: CASNLQTRVRHYEQYF. The CDR3 DNA reads TGTGCCAGCAACCTACAAACTCGGGTAAGGCACTACGAGCAGTACTTC. The V and J genes are TRBV14 and TRBJ2-7, with no clear D. Germline V gives CDR1 SGHDN, CDR2 FVKESK. The CDR3 runs to 16 residues. V was clipped by 7 bases and J by 3 bases, with 22 bases between them.